The 29 T cell receptor beta chains below were found in one sample sequenced in a study of blood T cell repertoires in COVID-19. TCRdb's table, derived via immunoSEQ multiplex PCR, lists solely in-frame clones and lacks some. Of 85,000 to 120,000 clones listed, about 85% are singletons. The sequenced sample consisted of peripheral blood. Receptor source: a man aged 45-60 years with active COVID-19.

The chain carries TRBV6-5 and TRBJ1-2, with D possibly matching TRBD1 (5 bases). V dropped 2 bases and J dropped 7 bases, with 11 bases sitting between them. CDR3 length: 13 amino acids. Germline V CDR1 and CDR2: MNHEY, SVGAGI. The CDR3 coding sequence is TGTGCCAGCAGTTACCCTCAGGGCGGTGGCTACACCTTC. Translated, it gives CASSYPQGGGYTF.

The chain employs TRBV14 and TRBJ2-5; no firm D call. This CDR3 has 14 amino acids. The V gene's germline CDR1 is SGHDN and CDR2 FVKESK. V was cut by 4 bases and J by 5 bases, with 14 bases left in between. CDR3: CASSPSRVRETQYF. CDR3 nucleotide sequence: TGTGCCAGCAGCCCTTCTCGGGTACGGGAGACCCAGTACTTC.

The chain links TRBV9 to TRBJ2-1; 8 nucleotides agree with TRBD2. J lost 10 bases, V lost 0 bases, and 12 bases had no gene match. Germline CDR1 reads SGDLS; CDR2 reads YYNGEE. The CDR3 has 16 amino acids. CDR3 sequence: CASSVELAAPSSEQFF. The CDR3 DNA is TGTGCCAGCAGCGTAGAACTAGCGGCCCCAAGCTCCGAGCAGTTCTTC.

This clone was seen a single time. The chain links TRBV27 to TRBJ2-7; 9 positions agree with TRBD1. This CDR3 spans 14 amino acids. Germline CDR1 reads MNHEY; CDR2 reads SMNVEV (reference sequence). Germline trimming cut 5 bases from V and 3 bases from J; bases unmatched to any gene: 5. The CDR3 sequence is CASSATGGFYEQYF. DNA of the CDR3: TGTGCCAGCAGTGCGACAGGGGGTTTCTACGAGCAGTACTTC.

The J gene is TRBJ1-1, the V gene TRBV7-9; 9 nucleotides agree with TRBD1. Germline V gene data show CDR1 as SEHNR and CDR2 as FQNEAQ (reference sequence). CDR3 length equals 17 residues. V lost 5 bases to trimming and J lost 3 bases; unmatched junction nucleotides: 13. The CDR3 nucleotides read TGTGCCAGCAGCCCGGAGAGTGGACAGGGGCGTCACACTGAAGCTTTCTTT. It yields the protein CASSPESGQGRHTEAFF.

The chain recombines TRBV7-9 with TRBJ1-2; TRBD1 matches 7 bases. Germline V lookup: CDR1 SEHNR, CDR2 FQNEAQ (reference sequence). This CDR3 spans 14 amino acids. The trim removed 5 bases at V and 8 bases at J, leaving 11 bases unmatched. The CDR3 coding sequence is TGTGCCAGCAGCCTCGGGACAGCTCTGGGAGGCTACACCTTC. This gives the protein CASSLGTALGGYTF.

This sequence joins TRBV6-5 and TRBJ2-7; a weak D match, TRBD2 (5 bases). Germline CDR1 reads MNHEY; CDR2 reads SVGAGI. Trimming removed 7 bases from V and 5 bases from J, with 15 bases in between. The CDR3 runs 13 residues. The chain's CDR3 is CASNLASRNEQYF. CDR3 sequence (DNA): TGTGCCAGCAATTTAGCTAGCCGGAACGAGCAGTACTTC.

This chain links TRBV5-1 with TRBJ1-6; unclear D gene. CDR1 SGHRS and CDR2 YFSETQ come from the germline V gene. The CDR3 consists of 15 residues. Trimming removed 0 bases at V and 11 bases at J, with 15 bases between. CDR3 DNA: TGCGCCAGCAGCTTGGCTACAGCCCAAACGACACCCCTCCACTTT. Translating it yields CASSLATAQTTPLHF.

This clone has just a few counts. This chain connects TRBV29-1 to TRBJ1-1; the D gene is possibly TRBD1 (5 bases). Germline V lookup: CDR1 SQVTM, CDR2 ANQGSEA. V was pared by 5 bases and J by 10 bases, with 17 bases between. The CDR3 sequence is 12 residues long. The CDR3 protein is CSVRNRTGRAFF. The DNA for the CDR3 is TGCAGCGTTAGGAACAGGACGGGTCGAGCTTTCTTT.

V is TRBV19 and J is TRBJ1-1; possible D gene TRBD1, 5 bases. V was cut by 0 bases and J by 10 bases, with 15 bases left in between. Looked up from germline, CDR1 is LNHDA and CDR2 is SQIVND (reference sequence). The CDR3 has 14 residues. The CDR3 coding sequence is TGTGCCAGTAGTATAGAGACAGAATCGGGCTTAGCTTTCTTT. Amino acids: CASSIETESGLAFF.

The chain recombines TRBV5-4 with TRBJ2-6; D is ambiguous. Germline V gene sequence: CDR1 SGHNT, CDR2 YYREEE (reference sequence). Trimming left V 2 bases short and J 2 bases short, with 8 bases between. CDR3 length: 15 residues. CDR3 DNA sequence: TGTGCCAGCAGCTTATCTGTTACTGGGGCCAACGTCCTGACTTTC. This translates into CASSLSVTGANVLTF.

The chain uses TRBV10-3 and TRBJ2-5; a weak D match, TRBD1 (5 bases). Trimming shortened V by 0 bases and J by 5 bases, and 10 bases separated the two germline ends. Germline CDR1 and CDR2: ENHRY and SYGVKD. The CDR3 loop spans 14 amino acids. The CDR3 spells CAISESGAEETQYF. CDR3 in DNA: TGTGCCATCAGTGAGTCAGGGGCTGAGGAGACCCAGTACTTC.

The chain couples TRBV6-1 to TRBJ2-3; possible D gene TRBD2, 5 bases. The CDR3 has 16 amino acids. Trimming cost V 3 bases and J 2 bases, with 15 bases left between them. CDR1 and CDR2 (germline): MNHNS, SASEGT. The CDR3 DNA sequence: TGTGCCAGCAGTGAGGCCCCCTTGGAGGCCACAGATACGCAGTATTTT. The encoded protein is CASSEAPLEATDTQYF.

The chain couples TRBV6-5 to TRBJ1-2; maybe TRBD1 (6 bases). Germline CDR1 MNHEY, CDR2 SVGAGI. The CDR3 consists of 13 residues. V lost 6 bases to trimming and J lost 8 bases, with 16 bases between them. The CDR3 nucleotides are TGTGCCAGCAGGGGGGCACCCCTTGTGGGCTACACCTTC. This encodes CASRGAPLVGYTF.

The V call is TRBV5-1, the J call TRBJ1-2, with D perhaps TRBD1 (5 bases). CDR1 is SGHRS and CDR2 is YFSETQ in the germline V gene. With 2 bases removed from V and 4 bases from J, the gap between germline ends came to 18 bases. The CDR3 is 16 residues long. The CDR3 sequence: CASSFRTPTDPYGYTF. In DNA, the CDR3 is TGCGCCAGCAGCTTCCGAACTCCGACAGACCCCTATGGCTACACCTTC.

The genes are TRBV5-4 and TRBJ2-1, with 13 nucleotides matching TRBD2. Germline lookup yields CDR1 SGHNT and CDR2 YYREEE (reference sequence). V gave up 3 bases and J gave up 7 bases; unmatched junction bases: 10. The CDR3 spans 17 residues. The CDR3 DNA sequence: TGTGCCAGCAGCTCCCCGACCGGGACTAGCGGGGAAAATGAGCAGTTCTTC. Residues: CASSSPTGTSGENEQFF.

The J gene is TRBJ1-4, the V gene TRBV3-1 (or the pseudogene TRBV3-2); 11 bases match TRBD1. The CDR3 has 17 amino acids. CDR1 and CDR2 (germline): LGHDT, YNNKEL (reference sequence). Trimming at V came to 5 bases and at J to 1 base, leaving 6 bases not matched to a gene. The CDR3 sequence: CASSGTGGGLTNEKLFF. The CDR3 DNA follows: TGTGCCAGCAGCGGGACAGGGGGGGGTCTAACTAATGAAAAACTGTTTTTT.

The CDR3 DNA reads TGTGCCAGCAGCACAAGGACCTCTACGGGGGAAAAACTGTTTTTT. Translated, it gives CASSTRTSTGEKLFF. The chain employs TRBV7-9 and TRBJ1-4; D remains ambiguous. The germline gives CDR1 SEHNR, CDR2 FQNEAQ (reference sequence). The CDR3 is 15 residues long. Deletions cut 5 bases from V and 8 bases from J, with 18 bases between.

V usage is TRBV5-8 and J usage is TRBJ2-7; possibly TRBD1 for D (5 bases). Germline CDR1 is SGHTS and CDR2 is YDEGEE. Trimming removed 1 base from V and 5 bases from J, with 10 bases in between. The length of the CDR3 is 13 residues. The CDR3 nucleotides are TGTGCCAGCAGCTTGTTCAGGGTCCACGAGCAGTACTTC. It yields the protein CASSLFRVHEQYF.

The V call is TRBV7-2, the J call TRBJ2-2, with D unclear. Germline CDR1 reads SGHTA; CDR2 reads FQGNSA. Trimming stripped 2 bases from V and 7 bases from J, with 14 bases between. The CDR3 contains 15 residues. The CDR3 DNA sequence: TGTGCCAGCAGCTTATTAGCCCAAACCTTCGGGGAGCTGTTTTTT. It specifies CASSLLAQTFGELFF.

The rearrangement links TRBV6-5 to TRBJ1-3; TRBD1 agrees at 7 bases. The V segment lost 8 bases and the J segment 1 base; nucleotides outside the gene matches: 5. Looked up from germline, CDR1 is MNHEY and CDR2 is SVGAGI. This CDR3 contains 14 residues. As DNA, the CDR3 is TGTGCCAGCGATTACAGGGGTTCTGGAAACACCATATATTTT. Protein sequence: CASDYRGSGNTIYF.

The J gene is TRBJ1-5, the V gene TRBV3-1 (or the pseudogene TRBV3-2); a weak D match, TRBD1 (6 bases). V lost 4 bases, J lost 0 bases, and 10 bases lay in between. The CDR3 contains 15 residues. Germline CDR1 LGHDT, CDR2 YNNKEL (reference sequence). CDR3 DNA sequence: TGTGCCAGCAGCCCCCAGGGGTATAGCAATCAGCCCCAGCATTTT. Translated: CASSPQGYSNQPQHF.

This chain joins TRBV5-1 and TRBJ2-5; 11 bases agree with TRBD1. Germline CDR1 is SGHRS and CDR2 is YFSETQ. V shed 1 base and J 4 bases; nucleotides not matched to a gene: 6. The length of the CDR3 is 16 residues. The CDR3 spells CASSLMGQGERETQYF. CDR3 nucleotide sequence: TGCGCCAGCAGCTTGATGGGACAGGGGGAGCGAGAGACCCAGTACTTC.

The rearrangement joins TRBV5-1 to TRBJ2-5, with a tentative D call TRBD1 (5 bases). The germline gives CDR1 SGHRS, CDR2 YFSETQ. Trimming shortened V by 3 bases and J by 5 bases, and 17 bases separated the two germline ends. This CDR3 comprises 15 residues. The CDR3 is CASSSQWTRAETQYF. CDR3 nucleotide sequence: TGCGCCAGCAGCTCGCAGTGGACACGCGCCGAGACCCAGTACTTC.

The chain employs TRBV6-5 and TRBJ2-7; D is possibly TRBD1 (5 bases). The CDR3 is 12 residues long. V lost 6 bases, J lost 2 bases, and 8 bases lay in between. The germline CDR1 and CDR2 sequences are MNHEY and SVGAGI. CDR3 DNA: TGTGCCAGCAGGGGGCGCCCCTACGAGCAGTACTTC. Translated, it gives CASRGRPYEQYF.

The genes are TRBV4-2 and TRBJ2-1; 9 bases match TRBD2. J was trimmed by 4 bases and V by 0 bases; bases with no gene match: 4. Germline values: CDR1 LGHNA, CDR2 YNFKEQ. This CDR3 is built from 16 residues. The CDR3 is CASSQDTSGGYNEQFF. The CDR3, as DNA: TGTGCCAGCAGCCAAGATACGAGCGGGGGGTACAATGAGCAGTTCTTC.

V gene TRBV5-1 combines with J gene TRBJ1-5, with D tentatively TRBD1 (5 bases). V gave up 0 bases and J gave up 6 bases, with 10 bases separating them. The CDR3 spans 14 residues. Germline V CDR1 and CDR2: SGHRS, YFSETQ. CDR3 DNA: TGCGCCAGCAGCTTGGGGTCGGGGGGTCAGCCCCAGCATTTT. It yields the protein CASSLGSGGQPQHF.

J is TRBJ2-7 and V is TRBV6-5; no definite D call. V lost 6 bases to trimming and J lost 9 bases, with 15 bases between them. This CDR3 comprises 12 residues. Germline V gives CDR1 MNHEY, CDR2 SVGAGI. The CDR3 protein is CASRANLAVQYF. CDR3 coding DNA: TGTGCCAGCAGAGCCAATTTGGCGGTGCAGTACTTC.

The chain is built from TRBV28 and TRBJ1-2, with D possibly being TRBD1 (5 bases). The germline V and J ends were trimmed by 2 bases and 4 bases, with 14 bases remaining between them. CDR3 length: 15 amino acids. Per germline, CDR1 MDHEN and CDR2 SYDVKM. The CDR3 DNA sequence: TGTGCCAGCAGTTTAACGGGGGAGGCCTTCTATGGCTACACCTTC. Translation gives CASSLTGEAFYGYTF.